The present T cell receptor (beta chain) was sequenced within a study of response to subunit inactivated influenza vaccine (dated by TCRdb to 2016 to 2018). For context, the study as a whole: The study used deep quantitative T cell receptor repertoire profiling to track responses to a trivalent subunit inactivated influenza vaccine. Summary of the overall study and its limitations: The authors proposed that each seasonal influenza vaccination may bring in only a limited number of new T cells.

On this clonotype: Its antigen remains unidentified. The input lacks base qualities; no much larger clone sits a single base away.

Library preparation was by RT-PCR. Reads for this sample came from an Illumina HiSeq 2500. TCRdb passed the public sequencing reads through fastp at Q25 and MiXCR, retaining productive beta sequences. One record per CDR3 amino acid sequence lists the most common genes and DNA. Within this sample are fewer than 750,000 distinct CDR3 sequences, with less than 15% of them counted one time only. Around 10% of the sample rests with the top ten. The germline V gene specifies SGHTA as CDR1 and FQGNSA as CDR2. The CDR3, cysteine through phenylalanine, is 15 amino acids long. Only the CDR3 DNA is retained, 45 bases long and in frame from the first base. V gives up 0 bases and J gives up 2 bases, and the segment between their germline ends measures 11 bases.

Sequencing was performed on PBMCs from blood, taken roughly 12 days after vaccination. This sequence uses TRBV7-2 and TRBJ2-7, and TRBD2 may be the D gene, going by 6 matching bases. This receptor was identified in a middle-aged man who received an inactivated influenza vaccine. Donor details come from another sample of the same person, matched by shared clones. The CDR3 region has the sequence CASSLAGGLAYEQYF. The DNA reads TGTGCCAGCAGCTTAGCGGGAGGCCTTGCCTACGAGCAGTACTTC.